This is a list of T cell receptor beta chains from one sample in a study of T cell repertoires in cytomegalovirus infection. Each CDR3 protein is one row after TCRdb ran MiXCR on the reads. The data hold about 100,000 distinct CDR3 sequences, with approximately 15% observed a single time. Source material: PBMCs. The source is a human donor in good health (CMV status not recorded). Some clones in this sample may be carry-over from other donors' samples. Both conserved end residues are part of each CDR3. The order of the fields is clone size, V gene, J gene, D gene, CDR3 protein, CDR3 DNA. A D gene is named only where the DNA matches it firmly. Size is stated for part of the rows, as once, few or many counts, or as a class when the clone is expanded.

>-|TRBV18|TRBJ2-7|-
CASSPPAASYEQYF
TGTGCCAGCTCACCACCGGCAGCCTCCTACGAGCAGTACTTC
>many|TRBV7-3|TRBJ2-1|TRBD2
CASSRTSGPYNEQFF
TGTGCCAGCAGCCGGACTAGCGGACCTTACAATGAGCAGTTCTTC
>-|TRBV14|TRBJ1-1|-
CASSQVDSNTEAFF
TGTGCCAGCAGCCAAGTTGACTCGAACACTGAAGCTTTCTTT
>many|TRBV4-2|TRBJ2-2|TRBD1
CASSQLVGQGASGELFF
TGTGCCAGCAGCCAACTGGTGGGACAGGGGGCTTCTGGGGAGCTGTTTTTT
>few|TRBV20-1|TRBJ2-3|-
CSATYTDTQYF
TGCAGTGCTACCTACACAGATACGCAGTATTTT
>few|TRBV20-1|TRBJ2-1|-
CSARGDTLYNEQFF
TGCAGTGCTAGAGGGGACACCCTATACAATGAGCAGTTCTTC
>few|TRBV2|TRBJ2-3|TRBD2
CARQTGLAGVTDTQYF
TGTGCCAGACAGACGGGACTAGCGGGGGTAACAGATACGCAGTATTTT
>many|TRBV7-2|TRBJ2-2|TRBD2
CASSLVGGAGELFF
TGTGCCAGCAGCTTAGTCGGGGGGGCCGGGGAGCTGTTTTTT
>many|TRBV7-2|TRBJ2-7|TRBD2
CASSLGSGGVSYEQYF
TGTGCCAGCAGCTTAGGGAGCGGGGGGGTCTCCTACGAGCAGTACTTC
>many|TRBV7-9|TRBJ2-5|TRBD1
CASTQGQQETQYF
TGTGCCAGCACCCAGGGACAGCAAGAGACCCAGTACTTC
>-|TRBV27|TRBJ2-2|-
CASSLSRVTGELFF
TGTGCCAGCAGTTTATCACGGGTCACCGGGGAGCTGTTTTTT
>many|TRBV19|TRBJ2-4|TRBD1
CASSPRTGINIQYF
TGTGCCAGTAGTCCACGGACAGGGATAAACATTCAGTACTTC
>many|TRBV2|TRBJ1-5|TRBD1
CASNFAGGRSNQPQHF
TGTGCCAGCAACTTCGCAGGGGGCCGCAGCAATCAGCCCCAGCATTTT
>many|TRBV7-2|TRBJ2-1|TRBD2
CASSLLRGGTDEQFF
TGTGCCAGCAGCTTATTGCGGGGGGGCACCGATGAGCAGTTCTTC
>once|TRBV20-1|TRBJ2-1|TRBD2
CSAGNLADYNEQFF
TGCAGTGCTGGGAACCTAGCGGATTACAATGAGCAGTTCTTC
>many|TRBV12-3/TRBV12-4|TRBJ2-5|TRBD2
CASSSIAGGRETQYF
TGTGCCAGCAGTTCGATAGCGGGGGGGCGAGAGACCCAGTACTTC
>many|TRBV7-2|TRBJ2-5|-
CASSGGRRQETQYF
TGTGCCAGCAGCGGGGGGCGTAGGCAAGAGACCCAGTACTTC
>many|TRBV7-2|TRBJ2-3|-
CASSLEGRLSTDTQYF
TGTGCCAGCAGCTTAGAGGGCAGGCTTAGCACAGATACGCAGTATTTT
>many|TRBV7-2|TRBJ1-1|-
CASSLTLDSWQEAFF
TGTGCCAGCAGCTTAACCCTAGACAGCTGGCAGGAAGCTTTCTTT
>-|TRBV27|TRBJ1-5|-
CASSRGLDQPQHF
TGTGCCAGCAGCCGGGGGCTGGATCAGCCCCAGCATTTT
>many|TRBV7-2|TRBJ1-2|-
CASSLAGPISYGYTF
TGTGCCAGCAGCTTGGCAGGCCCCATATCGTATGGCTACACCTTC
>few|TRBV5-1|TRBJ1-2|TRBD1
CASSPGAGQGYGYTF
TGCGCCAGCAGCCCCGGAGCGGGACAGGGATACGGCTACACCTTC
>few|TRBV5-1|TRBJ1-4|TRBD1
CASSFGDRVEKLFF
TGCGCCAGCAGCTTCGGGGACAGGGTTGAAAAACTGTTTTTT
>-|TRBV10-3|TRBJ2-5|-
CASRDMGETQYF
TGTGCCAGCAGGGACATGGGAGAGACCCAGTACTTC
>many|TRBV7-2|TRBJ1-1|-
CASSFQRDTEAFF
TGTGCCAGCAGCTTCCAACGGGACACTGAAGCTTTCTTT
>-|TRBV18|TRBJ1-1|-
CASSPPPFMNTEAFF
TGTGCCAGCTCACCACCGCCCTTCATGAACACTGAAGCTTTCTTT
>few|TRBV20-1|TRBJ2-7|-
CSGQTYEQYF
TGCAGTGGACAGACCTACGAGCAGTACTTC
>many|TRBV20-1|TRBJ2-3|-
CSASSIGGTDTQYF
TGCAGTGCTAGCAGTATAGGTGGGACAGATACGCAGTATTTT
>-|TRBV7-9|TRBJ2-3|-
CASSFGGSDTDTQYF
TGTGCCAGCAGCTTCGGGGGATCAGACACAGATACGCAGTATTTT
>many|TRBV4-2|TRBJ2-2|-
CASSQVLNTGELFF
TGTGCCAGCAGCCAAGTTCTGAACACCGGGGAGCTGTTTTTT
>many|TRBV28|TRBJ1-5|-
CASSRYGNQPQHF
TGTGCCAGCAGTCGTTACGGAAATCAGCCCCAGCATTTT
>many|TRBV7-2|TRBJ2-1|-
CASSLFGASSYNEQFF
TGTGCCAGCAGCTTATTTGGGGCCAGTTCCTACAATGAGCAGTTCTTC
>many|TRBV7-2|TRBJ1-6|-
CASSLAVVSPLHF
TGTGCCAGCAGCTTAGCTGTGGTTTCACCCCTCCACTTT
>-|TRBV2|TRBJ2-7|-
CASSHRALAYEQYF
TGTGCCAGCAGTCACAGGGCTTTGGCCTACGAGCAGTACTTC
>few|TRBV7-9|TRBJ1-6|TRBD1
CASSPTGNRNSPLHF
TGTGCCAGCAGCCCGACAGGGAATCGCAATTCACCCCTCCACTTT
>-|TRBV9|TRBJ2-4|-
CASSPFGEAKNIQYF
TGTGCCAGCAGCCCCTTCGGGGAAGCCAAAAACATTCAGTACTTC
>many|TRBV9|TRBJ1-1|TRBD1
CASSPGQGTEAFF
TGTGCCAGCAGCCCAGGACAGGGCACTGAAGCTTTCTTT
>many|TRBV7-2|TRBJ2-1|-
CASSLGSSKDEQFF
TGTGCCAGCAGCTTAGGATCTAGTAAGGATGAGCAGTTCTTC